These 7 T cell receptor beta chains were sequenced from one sample in a study of immune cell composition in non-small cell lung cancer. Sequenced by immunoSEQ multiplex PCR; TCRdb stores in-frame clones only, minus some. The table records about 4,500 clones, approximately 71% of them present only once. Normal lung was taken at the farthest possible site, at least 3 cm from tumour. The sequenced sample was non-adjacent lung tissue. The receptors come from a human donor with non-small cell lung cancer.

This chain joins TRBV7-3 and TRBJ2-1; D gene ambiguous. Germline CDR1 reads SGHTA; CDR2 reads FQGTGA. The length of the CDR3 is 12 residues. V was clipped by 2 bases and J by 9 bases, with 8 bases between them. The CDR3 nucleotides read TGTGCCAGCAGCTTACTTGGAACTGAGCAGTTCTTC. This codes for CASSLLGTEQFF.

This chain uses TRBV19 with TRBJ2-7, with TRBD2 as a possible D gene (9 bases). V shed 4 bases and J shed 8 bases, with 21 bases lying between them. This CDR3 has 15 residues. Germline loops: CDR1 LNHDA, CDR2 SQIVND (reference sequence). The CDR3 reads CASSNWRGGQDQQYF. The CDR3 region has the DNA TGTGCCAGTAGTAATTGGCGGGGGGGACAGGACCAGCAGTACTTC.

V and J are TRBV10-3 and TRBJ2-2; possibly TRBD2 for D (6 bases). This CDR3 is 16 amino acids long. V lost 3 bases and J lost 6, with 17 bases in between. The V gene's germline CDR1 is ENHRY and CDR2 SYGVKD. CDR3 in DNA: TGTGCCATCAGTGACAGACTAGAGGAGATGGCCGGGGAGCTGTTTTTT. Protein product: CAISDRLEEMAGELFF.

V is TRBV30 and J is TRBJ1-1; D not certain. CDR1 is GTSNPN, CDR2 SVGIG, per germline (reference sequence). V lost 7 bases to trimming and J lost 1 base, with 10 bases between them. The CDR3 loop spans 12 amino acids. The CDR3 spells CASSGRNTEAFF. In nucleotides, the CDR3 is TGTGCCTCGTCTGGACGGAACACTGAAGCTTTCTTT.

Written as DNA, the CDR3 is TGTGCCAGCAGTTACGTGCGTTCCGGTGGGAACTATGGCTACACCTTC. Amino acid sequence: CASSYVRSGGNYGYTF. This chain uses TRBV6-6 with TRBJ1-2; D is unclear. V shed 2 bases and J shed 2 bases, with 15 bases lying between them. Germline loops: CDR1 MNHNY, CDR2 SVGAGI (reference sequence). The CDR3 runs 16 residues.

The chain joins TRBV4-2 to TRBJ2-5; TRBD2 aligns across 9 bases. Per germline, CDR1 LGHNA and CDR2 YNFKEQ. V lost 0 bases and J lost 1; bases outside the gene matches: 0. The CDR3 length is 15 residues. Here the CDR3 reads CASSQERGGQETQYF. The CDR3 bases are TGTGCCAGCAGCCAAGAGCGGGGGGGCCAAGAGACCCAGTACTTC.

CDR3 in amino acids: CATSGLSSQETQYF. CDR3 nucleotide sequence: TGTGCCACCAGCGGATTAAGCAGTCAAGAGACCCAGTACTTC. The chain employs TRBV15 and TRBJ2-5; D ambiguous. Trimming shortened V by 5 bases and J by 2 bases, and 12 bases separated the two germline ends. This CDR3 is built from 14 residues. The germline CDR1 and CDR2 sequences are LNHNV and YYDKDF (reference sequence).